These 14 T cell receptor beta chains originate from one sample sequenced in a study of naive and memory T cell subsets. Four PCR rounds used nested alpha and beta constant region primers plus the SP2 primer. A single record per CDR3 protein comes from TCRdb applying MiXCR to the 5' RACE reads. The data hold tens of thousands of distinct CDR3 sequences, with around 8% observed a single time. An oligonucleotide containing a UMI was ligated to the 3' end of TCR cDNA. The source of these receptors is a female donor in good health.

Many counts were recorded for this clonotype. The chain combines TRBV29-1 with TRBJ2-2, with a weak D call TRBD1 (5 bases). This CDR3 contains 13 residues. V was pared by 4 bases and J by 4 bases, with 10 bases between. CDR1 and CDR2 from the germline V gene are SQVTM and ANQGSEA. DNA for the CDR3: TGCAGCGTTGTGGGGCCGTTCACCGGGGAGCTGTTTTTT. This codes for CSVVGPFTGELFF.

This clonotype was seen at least ten times. The chain recombines TRBV7-2 with TRBJ1-1, with TRBD1 matching over 7 bases. The germline CDR1 and CDR2 sequences are SGHTA and FQGNSA. The CDR3 is 18 residues long. V shed 5 bases and J 1 base; nucleotides not matched to a gene: 16. This chain's CDR3 is CASSTPSPGQLSNTEAFF. For the CDR3, the DNA is TGTGCCAGCAGCACACCCTCCCCGGGACAGCTCTCGAACACTGAAGCTTTCTTT.

The table lists this clonotype with many counts. The J gene is TRBJ2-7, the V gene TRBV5-6; TRBD1 or TRBD2 may be the D gene (6 bases each). The V end was cut by 3 bases, the J end by 6 bases, with 16 bases between. The CDR3 is made up of 14 amino acids. CDR1 is SGHDT and CDR2 is YYEEEE in the germline V gene. CDR3 protein: CASSWGASSPEQYF. The CDR3 nucleotides are TGTGCCAGCAGCTGGGGGGCTAGCAGTCCCGAGCAGTACTTC.

The chain is built from TRBV3-1 and TRBJ1-2; possibly TRBD1 for D (6 bases). Trimming pared 4 bases from V and 2 bases from J, leaving 11 bases between. Germline values: CDR1 LGHDT, CDR2 YNNKEL (reference sequence). The CDR3 contains 14 residues. CDR3 amino acids: CASSRRTENYGYTF. CDR3 bases: TGTGCCAGCAGCCGGAGGACAGAGAACTATGGCTACACCTTC.

This clonotype was seen ten or more times. The chain carries TRBV5-5 and TRBJ2-3, with TRBD1 matching over 7 bases. V lost 0 bases, J lost 6 bases, and 4 bases stayed unmatched. This CDR3 contains 14 residues. CDR1 is SGHKS, CDR2 YYEKEE, per germline (reference sequence). CDR3 sequence: CASSLGQGADTQYF. The CDR3 nucleotides are TGTGCCAGCAGCTTGGGACAGGGTGCGGATACGCAGTATTTT.

This clonotype appeared many times. The genes are TRBV7-9 and TRBJ2-5; D gene ambiguous. V lost 3 bases and J 5 bases, leaving 13 bases between the germline ends. Germline V lookup: CDR1 SEHNR, CDR2 FQNEAQ (reference sequence). This CDR3 region has 14 residues. Here the CDR3 DNA reads TGTGCCAGCAGCTTCCCCCGGGTCTATGAGACCCAGTACTTC. Protein: CASSFPRVYETQYF.

This chain connects TRBV12-3 or TRBV12-4 to TRBJ2-7; 7 bases align to TRBD1. The CDR3 runs 13 residues. After removal of 6 bases from V and 4 bases from J, the junction contained 6 bases not matched to a gene. This CDR3 reads CASSQDRRYEQYF. The CDR3, as DNA: TGTGCCAGCAGCCAGGACAGGAGATACGAGCAGTACTTC.

This clonotype was seen a handful of times. This chain uses TRBV19 with TRBJ2-1; D is possibly TRBD2 (6 bases). Trimming removed 1 base from V and 0 bases from J, with 10 bases in between. Germline V gives CDR1 LNHDA, CDR2 SQIVND (reference sequence). There are 16 residues in the CDR3. The CDR3 nucleotides are TGTGCCAGTAGTATAGTAGCGGTGAGCTCCTACAATGAGCAGTTCTTC. Translated: CASSIVAVSSYNEQFF. Together with reference TRBV19 and TRBJ2-1, the CDR3 gives the full variable domain: DGGITQSPKYLFRKEGQNVTLSCEQNLNHDAMYWYRQDPGQGLRLIYYSQIVNDFQKGDIAEGYSVSREKKESFPLTVTSAQKNPTAFYLCASSIVAVSSYNEQFFGPGTRLTVL.

The chain joins TRBV4-2 to TRBJ1-2; D is possibly TRBD1 (5 bases). Per germline, CDR1 LGHNA and CDR2 YNFKEQ. This CDR3 region has 14 residues. Trimming stripped 0 bases from V and 4 bases from J, with 9 bases between. The CDR3 is CASSQDKTAYGYTF. The CDR3 DNA is TGTGCCAGCAGCCAAGATAAGACAGCCTATGGCTACACCTTC.

This clonotype qualifies as medium-sized. The chain couples TRBV10-3 to TRBJ2-3; the D gene is possibly TRBD2 (5 bases). The CDR3 spans 17 residues. Per the germline V gene, CDR1 is ENHRY and CDR2 is SYGVKD. Trimming pared 7 bases from V and 0 bases from J, leaving 20 bases between. The CDR3 DNA reads as TGTGCCATCAACTCTCTCGAACCTCCGGGGAGCACAGATACGCAGTATTTT. Translating gives CAINSLEPPGSTDTQYF.

In its sample, this clonotype was seen a few times. V and J are TRBV14 and TRBJ2-1; 9 bases line up with TRBD2. V was pared by 5 bases and J by 0 bases, with 5 bases of the junction left unmatched. The CDR3 runs 16 residues. Germline values: CDR1 SGHDN, CDR2 FVKESK. The CDR3 DNA is TGTGCCAGCAGCTCCCTAGCGGGGCTCTCCTACAATGAGCAGTTCTTC. This sequence encodes CASSSLAGLSYNEQFF. The full variable domain, its missing parts supplied by reference TRBV14 and TRBJ2-1, is EAGVTQFPSHSVIEKGQTVTLRCDPISGHDNLYWYRRVMGKEIKFLLHFVKESKQDESGMPNNRFLAERTGGTYSTLKVQPAELEDSGVYFCASSSLAGLSYNEQFFGPGTRLTVL.

This sequence joins TRBV27 and TRBJ2-3; D might be TRBD1 (7 bases). V gave up 2 bases and J gave up 0 bases, with 15 bases separating them. Per the germline V gene, CDR1 is MNHEY and CDR2 is SMNVEV (reference sequence). The CDR3 length is 17 residues. The CDR3 nucleotides read TGTGCCAGCAGTTTAGTCCCAGGGGGGCCTAGCACAGATACGCAGTATTTT. It specifies CASSLVPGGPSTDTQYF.

This clonotype has a count of ten or more. The J gene is TRBJ2-1, the V gene TRBV28; 11 nucleotides agree with TRBD2. Germline trimming cut 3 bases from V and 3 bases from J; bases unmatched to any gene: 13. CDR1 and CDR2 (germline): MDHEN, SYDVKM. This CDR3 has 19 residues. The CDR3 DNA reads TGTGCCAGCAGTTTTGCACTAGCGGGAGATAGAGCCCTCTACAATGAGCAGTTCTTC. Protein: CASSFALAGDRALYNEQFF.

This clonotype was found a few times. The V call is TRBV9, the J call TRBJ1-2; the D gene is possibly TRBD1 (5 bases). The germline V gene encodes CDR1 SGDLS and CDR2 YYNGEE. V was cut by 0 bases and J by 6 bases, with 12 bases left in between. The CDR3 runs 14 residues. The CDR3 nucleotides are TGTGCCAGCAGCGTAGGGTCCGGGGACCATGGCTACACCTTC. It encodes CASSVGSGDHGYTF.